This is a list of T cell receptor beta chains from one sample in a study of cytomegalovirus exposure and HLA in healthy donors. Profiling relied on immunoSEQ multiplex PCR, and the TCRdb table lists in-frame clones only, not all of them. The table lists about 130,000 clones, around 74% of them singletons. The specimen sequenced was PBMCs. Receptors originate from a man between 18 and 29 years old in good health and CMV-seropositive. Both conserved end residues are part of each CDR3. A D gene is named only where the DNA matches it firmly. Only some rows state a clone size, as once, few, many or a class for expanded clones.

TRBJ2-7 | TRBV7-2 | NA | TRBD2 | TGTGCCAGCAGCCCGACTAGCGGGAGGGGTAGGGAGCAGTACTTC | CASSPTSGRGREQYF
TRBJ1-2 | TRBV14 | NA | TRBD1 | TGTGCCAGCAGCCAAGATGGATCAGGGGGGATGGGCTACACCTTC | CASSQDGSGGMGYTF
TRBJ1-1 | TRBV10-2 | NA | TRBD1 | TGCGCCAGCAGTCCAGTTGGGACAGGGGGTACTGAAGCTTTCTTT | CASSPVGTGGTEAFF
TRBJ2-7 | TRBV18 | NA | TRBD1 | TGTGCCAGCTCAGAGGGACAGCGCTCCTACGAGCAGTACTTC | CASSEGQRSYEQYF
TRBJ2-5 | TRBV20-1 | once | NA | TGCAGTGCTAGTAGCGGTTGGACCCAGTACTTC | CSASSGWTQYF
TRBJ1-3 | TRBV6-5 | NA | NA | TGTGCCAGCAGTTACGTCCCGGGAATCAGCGGAAACACCATATATTTT | CASSYVPGISGNTIYF
TRBJ2-2 | TRBV18 | NA | TRBD2 | TGTGCCAGCTCACCACAGGCTAGCGGCACCGGGGAGCTGTTTTTT | CASSPQASGTGELFF
TRBJ2-7 | TRBV2 | NA | NA | TGTGCCAGCAGCCCCACCCCCCAGGTCGAGCAGTACTTC | CASSPTPQVEQYF
TRBJ2-7 | TRBV7-2 | NA | NA | TGTGCCAGCAGCCGCCGGGACTCCTCCTACGAGCAGTACTTC | CASSRRDSSYEQYF
TRBJ1-2 | TRBV6-4 | NA | NA | TGTGCCAGCAGCCCTCTGGCGGGGGCTGGCTATGGCTACACCTTC | CASSPLAGAGYGYTF
TRBJ2-7 | TRBV7-3 | NA | NA | TGTGCCAGCAGCAGGGGGACCGGGTCCGGCTCCTACGAGCAGTACTTC | CASSRGTGSGSYEQYF
TRBJ2-3 | TRBV10-3 | NA | TRBD2 | TGTGCCATCAGTGAAAGGGGTCTAGCGGGAGGGCCGGGAACCGCAGATACGCAGTATTTT | CAISERGLAGGPGTADTQYF
TRBJ1-2 | TRBV19 | NA | TRBD1 | TGTGCCAGTACTGGGACAGGGTATGGCTACACCTTC | CASTGTGYGYTF
TRBJ2-1 | TRBV10-3 | NA | NA | TGTGCCACTATGCCGACCCGGGACACATACAATGAGCAGTTCTTC | CATMPTRDTYNEQFF
TRBJ1-2 | TRBV29-1 | NA | NA | TGCAGCGTCGCTAAGGGGCCAGGGGACTATGGCTACACCTTC | CSVAKGPGDYGYTF
TRBJ1-1 | TRBV9 | once | TRBD1 | TGTGCCAGCAGCTCGCCCGACAGGGGAGGGAGCACTGAAGCTTTCTTT | CASSSPDRGGSTEAFF
TRBJ2-1 | TRBV6-6 | NA | TRBD2 | TGTGCCAGCAGACACGGGGGGGCTGAGCAGTTCTTC | CASRHGGAEQFF
TRBJ2-3 | TRBV5-1 | NA | TRBD1 | TGCGCCAGCAGCTTTACAGGGGGCACAGATACGCAGTATTTT | CASSFTGGTDTQYF
TRBJ2-1 | TRBV7-6 | NA | TRBD2 | TGTGCCAGCAGCACTAGCGGGGCTTGGAATGAGCAGTTCTTC | CASSTSGAWNEQFF
TRBJ2-5 | TRBV7-9 | NA | TRBD1 | TGTGCCAGCAGCCCCCGGACAGGGGGGGCGAGAGAGACCCAGTACTTC | CASSPRTGGARETQYF
TRBJ2-7 | TRBV6-5 | NA | NA | TGTGCCAGCAGTTCAGGGTTTTGGCAGTACTTC | CASSSGFWQYF
TRBJ2-1 | TRBV19 | NA | NA | TGTGCCAGTAAGGAGGGATGGAATGAGCAGTTCTTC | CASKEGWNEQFF